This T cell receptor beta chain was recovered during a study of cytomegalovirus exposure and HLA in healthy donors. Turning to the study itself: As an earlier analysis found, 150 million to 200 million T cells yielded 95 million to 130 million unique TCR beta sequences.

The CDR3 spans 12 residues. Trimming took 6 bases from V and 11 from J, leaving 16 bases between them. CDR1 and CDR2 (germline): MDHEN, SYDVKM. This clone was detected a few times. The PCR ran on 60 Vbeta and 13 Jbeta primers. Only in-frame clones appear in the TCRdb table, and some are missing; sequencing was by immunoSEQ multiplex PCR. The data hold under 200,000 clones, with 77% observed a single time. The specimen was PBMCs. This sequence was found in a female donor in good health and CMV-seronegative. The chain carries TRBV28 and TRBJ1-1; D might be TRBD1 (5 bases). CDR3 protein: CASRSPGLTAFF. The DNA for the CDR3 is TGTGCCAGCAGGTCCCCAGGGTTAACGGCTTTCTTT.